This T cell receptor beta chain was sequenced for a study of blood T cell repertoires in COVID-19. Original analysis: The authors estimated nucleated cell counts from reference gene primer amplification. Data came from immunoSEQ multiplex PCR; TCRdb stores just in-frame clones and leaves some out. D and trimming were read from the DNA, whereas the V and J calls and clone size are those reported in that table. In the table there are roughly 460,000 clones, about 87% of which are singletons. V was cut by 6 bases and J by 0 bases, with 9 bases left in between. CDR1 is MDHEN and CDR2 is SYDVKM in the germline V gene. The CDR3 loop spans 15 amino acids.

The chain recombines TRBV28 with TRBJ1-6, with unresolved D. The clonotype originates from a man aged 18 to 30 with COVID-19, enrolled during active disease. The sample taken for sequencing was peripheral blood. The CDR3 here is CASRVRSSYNSPLHF. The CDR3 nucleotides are TGTGCCAGCAGGGTTAGGAGCTCCTATAATTCACCCCTCCACTTT.